The 25 T cell receptor beta chains presented below share a single source sample, sequenced in a study of T cell clonotyping in hematopoietic cell transplantation. TCRdb's copy holds only in-frame clones and misses some; the assay was immunoSEQ multiplex PCR. This repertoire shows 55,000 to 70,000 clones, around 94% found once; its top ten account for under 2%. Sequencing was done on a sample of peripheral blood mononuclear cells. These receptors originate from a man aged 45 to 65 in good health. Some clones in this sample may be carry-over from other donors' samples.

In this sample, this clone turned up once. This chain connects TRBV6-6 to TRBJ2-7, with 14 bases fitting TRBD2. Per the germline V gene, CDR1 is MNHNY and CDR2 is SVGAGI (reference sequence). With V trimmed by 2 bases and J by 2 bases, 2 bases remained unmatched. The CDR3 runs 16 residues. CDR3 sequence reads: CASSYRLAGGPYEQYF. CDR3 nucleotide sequence: TGTGCCAGCAGTTACAGACTAGCGGGAGGGCCCTACGAGCAGTACTTC.

This CDR3 reads CASSQGTLEQFF. CDR3 sequence (DNA): TGCGCCAGCAGCCAAGGGACCCTAGAGCAGTTCTTC. This chain joins TRBV4-1 and TRBJ2-1, with unresolved D. Germline loops: CDR1 MGHRA, CDR2 YSYEKL. The CDR3 has 12 residues. V was shortened by 1 base and J by 10 bases, with 8 bases between the two germline ends.

The rearrangement joins TRBV4-1 to TRBJ1-2; 7 nucleotides match TRBD1. The CDR3 is 15 residues long. The J segment lost 1 base and the V segment lost 1 base, leaving 3 bases of the junction unmatched. The germline V gene encodes CDR1 MGHRA and CDR2 YSYEKL. The CDR3 DNA reads TGCGCCAGCAGCCAAGGGGACAGATATAACTATGGCTACACCTTC. It is translated as CASSQGDRYNYGYTF.

The V gene is TRBV27, the J gene TRBJ1-2; the D gene is possibly TRBD1 (5 bases). Germline V gene sequence: CDR1 MNHEY, CDR2 SMNVEV (reference sequence). The CDR3 length is 13 residues. V was trimmed by 7 bases and J by 6 bases, leaving 15 bases between them. The DNA of the CDR3 is TGTGCCAGCACAGGGAGCTATGGTGATGGCTACACCTTC. Amino acid sequence: CASTGSYGDGYTF.

This chain connects TRBV5-4 to TRBJ1-6; no clear D gene. Germline V gene data show CDR1 as SGHNT and CDR2 as YYREEE (reference sequence). V was pared by 4 bases and J by 4 bases, with 15 bases between. There are 16 residues in the CDR3. CDR3 bases: TGTGCCAGCAGCCCATGGACGACGGGTTATAATTCACCCCTCCACTTT. It yields the protein CASSPWTTGYNSPLHF.

The V call is TRBV7-2, the J call TRBJ1-5; D unresolved. Trimming removed 5 bases at V and 6 bases at J, with 14 bases between. Germline CDR1 and CDR2: SGHTA and FQGNSA. This CDR3 comprises 14 residues. CDR3 coding DNA: TGTGCCAGCAGCCCCTCCACCGTCGGTCAGCCCCAGCATTTT. Its protein product is CASSPSTVGQPQHF.

The CDR3 DNA reads TGTGCCAGCAGCTTATCACAGGGGAACGACGAGCAGTACTTC. Protein sequence: CASSLSQGNDEQYF. The gene calls are TRBV7-7 and TRBJ2-7, with 7 positions matching TRBD1. Germline trimming cut 2 bases from V and 5 bases from J; bases unmatched to any gene: 6. The CDR3 has 14 residues. In germline, CDR1 is SSHAT, CDR2 FNYEAQ (reference sequence).

The J gene is TRBJ1-2, the V gene TRBV30, with D maybe TRBD1 (5 bases). V gave up 5 bases and J gave up 4 bases, with 14 bases separating them. CDR1 is GTSNPN, CDR2 SVGIG, per germline (reference sequence). The CDR3 runs to 13 residues. CDR3 DNA: TGTGCCTGGGATGGGACTCCCGCCTATGGCTACACCTTC. Residues: CAWDGTPAYGYTF.

The chain couples TRBV7-8 to TRBJ2-7, with 8 bases matching TRBD1. Trimming cost V 5 bases and J 0 bases; bases outside gene matches: 12. Germline lookup yields CDR1 SGHVS and CDR2 FQNEAQ. The CDR3 loop spans 17 amino acids. The CDR3: CASSLRTGFSNSYEQYF. CDR3 in DNA: TGTGCCAGCAGCCTTCGGACAGGGTTCTCCAACTCCTACGAGCAGTACTTC.

This clone showed up just once. The chain joins TRBV19 to TRBJ1-1, with unresolved D. The V end was cut by 5 bases, the J end by 5 bases, with 12 bases between. CDR1 and CDR2 (germline): LNHDA, SQIVND (reference sequence). CDR3 length: 13 amino acids. The CDR3 DNA follows: TGTGCCAGTAGTCCCTGGAGGAAGACTGAAGCTTTCTTT. Amino acids: CASSPWRKTEAFF. Combining the CDR3 with reference TRBV19 and TRBJ1-1 gives the whole variable domain DGGITQSPKYLFRKEGQNVTLSCEQNLNHDAMYWYRQDPGQGLRLIYYSQIVNDFQKGDIAEGYSVSREKKESFPLTVTSAQKNPTAFYLCASSPWRKTEAFFGQGTRLTVV.

The V and J genes are TRBV28 and TRBJ1-6; D unresolved. CDR1 and CDR2 from the germline V gene are MDHEN and SYDVKM. The length of the CDR3 is 19 residues. The V and J ends lost 11 bases and 6 bases respectively, with 32 bases between them. The CDR3 DNA follows: TGTGCCGTCGCTCGCCTAACTCAGGCTTTTTCCAGTAGTAATTCACCCCTCCACTTT. Translated: CAVARLTQAFSSSNSPLHF.

V usage is TRBV9 and J usage is TRBJ2-1; D not resolved. The germline V gene has CDR1 SGDLS and CDR2 YYNGEE. The CDR3 contains 14 residues. Trimming removed 0 bases at V and 4 bases at J, with 8 bases between. This CDR3 is CASSVDGDYNEQFF. The CDR3 nucleotides read TGTGCCAGCAGCGTAGATGGGGATTACAATGAGCAGTTCTTC.

This clone was observed a single time. The chain carries TRBV6-6 and TRBJ1-1; D gene uncertain. The CDR3 totals 12 residues. V was shortened by 6 bases and J by 0 bases, with 5 bases between the two germline ends. Looked up from germline, CDR1 is MNHNY and CDR2 is SVGAGI (reference sequence). CDR3 loop: CASSRMNTEAFF. As DNA, the CDR3 is TGTGCCAGCAGCCGCATGAACACTGAAGCTTTCTTT.

The V and J genes are TRBV19 and TRBJ2-5; D assignment may be TRBD1 or TRBD2 (5 bases each). Germline loops: CDR1 LNHDA, CDR2 SQIVND (reference sequence). This CDR3 comprises 18 residues. V lost 1 base and J lost 5, with 23 bases in between. CDR3 DNA: TGTGCCAGTAGTATAGGGGGACCTTCCAAGCTCCTTGGTGAGACCCAGTACTTC. Translation gives CASSIGGPSKLLGETQYF.

The table lists this clone with a count of one. The rearrangement uses TRBV7-2 and TRBJ2-7, with 13 bases that match TRBD2. With 4 bases clipped from V and 3 bases from J, the junction kept 6 bases outside the gene matches. The length of the CDR3 is 16 residues. Germline V lookup: CDR1 SGHTA, CDR2 FQGNSA. CDR3 region: CASSSGTSGANYEQYF. DNA for the CDR3: TGTGCCAGCAGCTCCGGGACTAGCGGGGCGAACTACGAGCAGTACTTC.

The chain has TRBV30 and TRBJ2-7, with D hard to call. V was shortened by 1 base and J by 6 bases, with 7 bases between the two germline ends. CDR3 length equals 11 residues. Germline CDR1 GTSNPN, CDR2 SVGIG (reference sequence). The CDR3 sequence: CAWSGQVEQYF. CDR3 DNA sequence: TGTGCCTGGAGTGGGCAGGTCGAGCAGTACTTC.

This chain uses TRBV4-1 with TRBJ1-4; D not resolved. Trimming pared 0 bases from V and 0 bases from J, leaving 8 bases between. Germline V gene sequence: CDR1 MGHRA, CDR2 YSYEKL. The CDR3 is 16 amino acids. CDR3 loop: CASSQDKIATNEKLFF. Written as DNA, the CDR3 is TGCGCCAGCAGCCAAGATAAGATAGCAACTAATGAAAAACTGTTTTTT.

The chain is built from TRBV13 and TRBJ2-2; D unresolved. The germline V gene has CDR1 PRHDT and CDR2 FYEKMQ (reference sequence). This CDR3 has 14 residues. With 3 bases removed from V and 6 bases from J, the gap between germline ends came to 11 bases. Here the CDR3 reads CASSFTLQAGELFF. In DNA form, the CDR3 reads TGTGCCAGCAGCTTTACACTACAAGCCGGGGAGCTGTTTTTT.

The chain links TRBV4-3 to TRBJ2-3; D unresolved. Trimming shortened V by 3 bases and J by 2 bases, and 12 bases separated the two germline ends. This CDR3 comprises 15 residues. CDR1 and CDR2 (germline): LGHNA, YSLEER. CDR3 DNA sequence: TGCGCCAGCAGCCACCGTACCCAGTCCACAGATACGCAGTATTTT. This codes for CASSHRTQSTDTQYF.

The chain employs TRBV7-3 and TRBJ1-1; a possible D gene is TRBD1 (5 bases). The CDR3 runs to 14 residues. V was pared by 7 bases and J by 4 bases, with 16 bases between. The germline V gene has CDR1 SGHTA and CDR2 FQGTGA. The CDR3 DNA reads as TGTGCCAGCATCCGATCTGGGGGTGCCACTGAAGCTTTCTTT. Translating gives CASIRSGGATEAFF. Complete variable domain (other parts from reference TRBV7-3 and TRBJ1-1): GAGVSQTPSNKVTEKGKYVELRCDPISGHTALYWYRQSLGQGPEFLIYFQGTGAADDSGLPNDRFFAVRPEGSVSTLKIQRTERGDSAVYLCASIRSGGATEAFFGQGTRLTVV.

The chain uses TRBV2 and TRBJ1-2, with 8 bases identical to TRBD1. Germline trimming cut 6 bases from V and 0 bases from J; bases unmatched to any gene: 6. This CDR3 region has 15 residues. Per germline, CDR1 SNHLY and CDR2 FYNNEI. The CDR3 DNA sequence: TGTGCCAGCAGCCCGGGACAGGCGTCTAACTATGGCTACACCTTC. This encodes CASSPGQASNYGYTF.

CDR3 in DNA: TGTGCCAGCAGCTTCCAACAGAACACTGAAGCTTTCTTT. This encodes CASSFQQNTEAFF. V is TRBV7-9 and J is TRBJ1-1; D is ambiguous. From germline, CDR1 is SEHNR and CDR2 FQNEAQ (reference sequence). This CDR3 region has 13 residues. V shed 3 bases and J shed 1 base, with 6 bases lying between them. The full variable domain, completed using reference TRBV7-9 and TRBJ1-1, is DTGVSQNPRHKITKRGQNVTFRCDPISEHNRLYWYRQTLGQGPEFLTYFQNEAQLEKSRLLSDRFSAERPKGSFSTLEIQRTEQGDSAMYLCASSFQQNTEAFFGQGTRLTVV.

This clone was detected only a few times. This chain joins TRBV6-5 and TRBJ2-7; D unclear. Germline-derived CDR1 and CDR2 are MNHEY and SVGAGI. The CDR3 is 11 residues long. The V gene lost 7 bases and the J gene lost 0 bases, with 4 bases spanning the gap. The CDR3 loop reads CASMGSYEQYF. CDR3 sequence (DNA): TGTGCCAGCATGGGCTCCTACGAGCAGTACTTC.

J is TRBJ2-3 and V is TRBV29-1, with TRBD1 as a possible D gene (7 bases). Trimming removed 5 bases from V and 5 bases from J, with 11 bases in between. Germline V gene lookup returns CDR1 SQVTM and CDR2 ANQGSEA. The CDR3 loop spans 12 amino acids. The CDR3 protein is CSVTGEVDTQYF. The CDR3 DNA reads TGCAGCGTTACAGGGGAGGTAGATACGCAGTATTTT.

The chain uses TRBV28 and TRBJ2-7; 8 nucleotides agree with TRBD1. Germline CDR1 reads MDHEN; CDR2 reads SYDVKM. The CDR3 consists of 12 residues. The trim removed 11 bases at V and 2 bases at J, leaving 5 bases unmatched. As DNA, the CDR3 is TGTGCCGTCGCGGACAGGGCCTACGAGCAGTACTTC. Translation: CAVADRAYEQYF. Drawing the rest from reference TRBV28 and TRBJ2-7, the complete variable domain is DVKVTQSSRYLVKRTGEKVFLECVQDMDHENMFWYRQDPGLGLRLIYFSYDVKMKEKGDIPEGYSVSREKKERFSLILESASTNQTSMYLCAVADRAYEQYFGPGTRLTVT.